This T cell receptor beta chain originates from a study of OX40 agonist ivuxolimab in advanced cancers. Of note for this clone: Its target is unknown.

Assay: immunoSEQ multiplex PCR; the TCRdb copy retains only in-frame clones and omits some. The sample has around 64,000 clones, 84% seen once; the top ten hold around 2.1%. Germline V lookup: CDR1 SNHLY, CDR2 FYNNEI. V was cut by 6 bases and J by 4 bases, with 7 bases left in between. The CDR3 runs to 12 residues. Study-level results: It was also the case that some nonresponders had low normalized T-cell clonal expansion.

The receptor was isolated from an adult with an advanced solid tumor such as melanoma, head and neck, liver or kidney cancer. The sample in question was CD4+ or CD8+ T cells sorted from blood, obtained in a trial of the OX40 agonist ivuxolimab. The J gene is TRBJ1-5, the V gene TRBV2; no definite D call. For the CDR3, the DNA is TGTGCCAGCAGCCAGGATAATCAGCCCCAGCATTTT. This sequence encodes CASSQDNQPQHF.